Following are 10 T cell receptor beta chains from one sample sequenced in a study of T cells in Graves' hyperthyroidism and ophthalmopathy. RNA transcripts yielded amplified TCR beta CDR3 regions. With the HTBI primer set, the TCR CDR3 went through a first round of RT-PCR. MiXCR was run by TCRdb on the multiplex PCR reads, yielding one entry per CDR3 protein. Of 200,000 to 300,000 distinct CDR3 sequences listed, around 24% are singletons. The sequenced sample was blood. Receptor source: a woman aged 40 to 50 with Graves' ophthalmopathy.

This clonotype was seen at least ten times. This sequence joins TRBV7-9 and TRBJ2-5; D possibly matches TRBD1 or TRBD2 (6 bases each). Germline V CDR1 and CDR2: SEHNR, FQNEAQ (reference sequence). The germline V and J ends were trimmed by 1 base and 2 bases, with 14 bases remaining between them. The CDR3 is 16 amino acids. DNA for the CDR3: TGTGCCAGCAGCTTAGAACAGGGACGGGGGCAAGAGACCCAGTACTTC. Amino acids: CASSLEQGRGQETQYF.

This clonotype has at least ten counts. The V and J genes are TRBV5-1 and TRBJ1-2, with D possibly matching TRBD1 (5 bases). The CDR3 spans 15 residues. Trimming took 0 bases from V and 6 from J, leaving 15 bases between them. The germline CDR1 and CDR2 sequences are SGHRS and YFSETQ. The CDR3 DNA is TGCGCCAGCAGCTTGGGGGGGTACGGACGGGATGGCTACACCTTC. As protein: CASSLGGYGRDGYTF.

The rearrangement joins TRBV6-5 to TRBJ2-4; D may be TRBD1 (5 bases). CDR1 MNHEY and CDR2 SVGAGI come from the germline V gene. The CDR3 loop spans 17 amino acids. V lost 0 bases and J 1 base, leaving 13 bases between the germline ends. DNA of the CDR3: TGTGCCAGCAGTTACTCAGAAAAGAAGGGGGCCAAAAACATTCAGTACTTC. Its translation: CASSYSEKKGAKNIQYF.

This clonotype was counted many times. The J gene is TRBJ2-7, the V gene TRBV3-1; D not resolved. V was trimmed by 4 bases and J by 3 bases, leaving 10 bases between them. This CDR3 spans 13 amino acids. CDR1 LGHDT and CDR2 YNNKEL come from the germline V gene (reference sequence). CDR3 in amino acids: CASSRQVFYEQYF. For the CDR3, the DNA is TGTGCCAGCAGCCGCCAGGTATTCTACGAGCAGTACTTC.

There are many counts of this clonotype. This sequence joins TRBV28 and TRBJ2-7; 7 nucleotides agree with TRBD2. Germline V gives CDR1 MDHEN, CDR2 SYDVKM. Unmatched junction bases numbered 19, after V lost 4 bases and J lost 1 base. The CDR3 loop spans 19 amino acids. The CDR3 sequence: CASSSLKQFLAVGSYEQYF. In DNA, the CDR3 is TGTGCCAGCAGTTCCTTGAAACAATTTCTAGCGGTTGGGTCCTACGAGCAGTACTTC.

The chain employs TRBV6-5 and TRBJ1-2; the D is unclear. Per germline, CDR1 MNHEY and CDR2 SVGAGI. This CDR3 is 15 amino acids long. V was trimmed by 0 bases and J by 2 bases, leaving 10 bases between them. The CDR3: CASSYSAGINYGYTF. The CDR3 DNA sequence: TGTGCCAGCAGTTACTCGGCGGGAATCAACTATGGCTACACCTTC.

In its sample, this clonotype was seen many times. The rearrangement joins TRBV7-9 to TRBJ1-1; D is perhaps TRBD1 (6 bases). V was cut by 4 bases and J by 1 base, with 13 bases left in between. The germline gives CDR1 SEHNR, CDR2 FQNEAQ (reference sequence). CDR3 length: 15 amino acids. CDR3 sequence (DNA): TGTGCCAGCAGCTCGGTCGGCAGGGGGAACACTGAAGCTTTCTTT. Its protein product is CASSSVGRGNTEAFF.

This clonotype was detected ten times or more. This chain links TRBV9 with TRBJ2-7, with 9 bases identical to TRBD1. J lost 5 bases, V lost 3 bases, and 9 bases had no gene match. Germline V gene lookup returns CDR1 SGDLS and CDR2 YYNGEE. This CDR3 is built from 15 residues. CDR3 amino acids: CASSEVGTGPNEQYF. The CDR3 DNA reads as TGTGCCAGCAGCGAGGTGGGGACAGGGCCCAACGAGCAGTACTTC.

This clonotype was observed a few times. This chain uses TRBV6-5 with TRBJ1-1, with 7 bases identical to TRBD1. Trimming cost V 7 bases and J 3 bases; bases outside gene matches: 5. Germline V gene lookup returns CDR1 MNHEY and CDR2 SVGAGI. This CDR3 has 13 amino acids. The CDR3 spells CASIKTGDTEAFF. CDR3 DNA sequence: TGTGCCAGCATTAAAACAGGGGACACTGAAGCTTTCTTT.

This clonotype has at least ten counts. V usage is TRBV7-3 and J usage is TRBJ2-7; 11 nucleotides align to TRBD2. Germline V gene sequence: CDR1 SGHTA, CDR2 FQGTGA. The CDR3 sequence is 15 residues long. The J segment lost 2 bases and the V segment lost 5 bases, leaving 5 bases of the junction unmatched. The CDR3 nucleotides are TGTGCCAGCAGCCTAGCGGGAGGACCGACCTACGAGCAGTACTTC. Its protein product is CASSLAGGPTYEQYF.